Below are 29 T cell receptor beta chains sequenced from a single sample in a study of blood T cell repertoires in COVID-19. Clones were sequenced by immunoSEQ multiplex PCR, and TCRdb holds only the in-frame ones, with some missing. Altogether about 200,000 clones are present, roughly nine tenths being singletons, with the ten largest covering over 7%. The material sequenced was PBMCs or T cells enriched from blood (not recorded which). The receptors derive from a woman between 18 and 30 years old who had recovered from COVID-19.

The genes are TRBV4-2 and TRBJ2-2; the D is unclear. Trimming cost V 0 bases and J 7 bases, with 6 bases left between them. Germline V gene sequence: CDR1 LGHNA, CDR2 YNFKEQ. There are 13 residues in the CDR3. In DNA, the CDR3 is TGTGCCAGCAGCCAAGATCGCGGCGGGGAGCTGTTTTTT. As protein: CASSQDRGGELFF.

V and J are TRBV9 and TRBJ2-1; 9 bases map to TRBD2. The length of the CDR3 is 16 residues. Germline assignment: CDR1 SGDLS and CDR2 YYNGEE. V was clipped by 0 bases and J by 8 bases; unmatched bases: 9. CDR3 nucleotides: TGTGCCAGCAGCGTAGGGTCGCGGGGGGGCATCGATGAGCAGTTCTTC. Protein: CASSVGSRGGIDEQFF.

This clone appeared a single time. The chain carries TRBV7-9 and TRBJ2-3, with a weak D call TRBD2 (5 bases). V was shortened by 3 bases and J by 1 base, with 8 bases between the two germline ends. The CDR3 is made up of 14 amino acids. In germline, CDR1 is SEHNR, CDR2 FQNEAQ (reference sequence). The CDR3 region is CASSFSRGTDTQYF. The CDR3 region has the DNA TGTGCCAGCAGCTTTTCGAGGGGCACAGATACGCAGTATTTT.

This rearrangement joins TRBV2 to TRBJ2-7, with D perhaps matching TRBD2 (5 bases). Germline lookup yields CDR1 SNHLY and CDR2 FYNNEI. V lost 3 bases to trimming and J lost 2 bases, with 17 bases between them. The CDR3 has 16 residues. In DNA, the CDR3 is TGTGCCAGCAGTGACCTGGAGCGGTTAATAACCTACGAGCAGTACTTC. This translates into CASSDLERLITYEQYF.

CDR3 sequence: CASSLGNIGNTIYF. The CDR3 region has the DNA TGTGCCAGCAGCTTGGGTAACATAGGAAACACCATATATTTT. This chain links TRBV5-6 with TRBJ1-3; D remains unclear. CDR1 is SGHDT, CDR2 YYEEEE, per germline. CDR3 length equals 14 residues. V lost 0 bases to trimming and J lost 4 bases, with 8 bases between them. Full variable domain (missing parts from reference TRBV5-6 and TRBJ1-3): DAGVTQSPTHLIKTRGQQVTLRCSPKSGHDTVSWYQQALGQGPQFIFQYYEEEERQRGNFPDRFSGHQFPNYSSELNVNALLLGDSALYLCASSLGNIGNTIYFGEGSWLTVV.

This chain links TRBV21-1 with TRBJ1-2; no check of the table's D call, TRBD1, against the DNA was made. TRBV21-1 is annotated as a pseudogene. The CDR3 is 15 amino acids. The CDR3 coding sequence is TGTGCCAGCAGCAATCGGGACAGGGGTCCTTATGGCTACACCTTC. Its protein product is CASSNRDRGPYGYTF.

The chain combines TRBV30 with TRBJ1-4; D is possibly TRBD1 (5 bases). This CDR3 is built from 13 residues. The V and J ends lost 4 bases and 6 bases respectively, with 12 bases between them. CDR1 and CDR2 from the germline V gene are GTSNPN and SVGIG (reference sequence). CDR3 residues: CAWTPGGDEKLFF. CDR3 bases: TGTGCCTGGACCCCCGGGGGGGATGAAAAACTGTTTTTT. The entire variable domain, with the rest obtained from reference TRBV30 and TRBJ1-4, is as follows: SQTIHQWPATLVQPVGSPLSLECTVEGTSNPNLYWYRQAAGRGLQLLFYSVGIGQISSEVPQNLSASRPQDRQFILSSKKLLLSDSGFYLCAWTPGGDEKLFFGSGTQLSVL.

Only one count was recorded for this clone. The DNA of the CDR3 is TGCGCCAGCAGCCAAATCCACAGGGGCCATCAGCCCCAGCATTTT. Translation gives CASSQIHRGHQPQHF. The chain links TRBV4-1 to TRBJ1-5, with 7 bases fitting TRBD1. J lost 5 bases, V lost 2 bases, and 6 bases had no gene match. The germline V gene has CDR1 MGHRA and CDR2 YSYEKL. The CDR3 has 15 residues.

V gene TRBV30 combines with J gene TRBJ2-7; 10 bases are shared with TRBD1. The germline V gene has CDR1 GTSNPN and CDR2 SVGIG (reference sequence). The CDR3 sequence is 18 residues long. Trimming cost V 1 base and J 1 base; bases outside gene matches: 13. CDR3 protein: CAWSGGTGALGGSYEQYF. Written as DNA, the CDR3 is TGTGCCTGGAGTGGCGGGACAGGGGCGCTTGGTGGGTCCTACGAGCAGTACTTC.

The J gene is TRBJ1-1, the V gene TRBV21-1; TRBD1 was called by the table and not checked on the DNA. TRBV21-1 is given as a pseudogene. This CDR3 spans 14 amino acids. CDR3 residues: CASSNTGAHTEAFF. DNA of the CDR3: TGTGCCAGCAGCAACACAGGGGCCCACACTGAAGCTTTCTTT.

The rearrangement joins TRBV19 to TRBJ2-7; maybe TRBD2 (5 bases). The CDR3 sequence is 16 residues long. Looked up from germline, CDR1 is LNHDA and CDR2 is SQIVND (reference sequence). V lost 0 bases to trimming and J lost 2 bases, with 14 bases between them. The CDR3: CASSIDSTRVTYEQYF. CDR3 sequence (DNA): TGTGCCAGTAGTATAGATTCAACTAGGGTAACCTACGAGCAGTACTTC.

The V and J genes are TRBV2 and TRBJ2-2, with 8 bases that match TRBD2. The CDR3 runs to 17 residues. The junction had 5 bases not matched to a gene; V was cut back by 2 bases and J by 0 bases. Looked up from germline, CDR1 is SNHLY and CDR2 is FYNNEI. Here the CDR3 DNA reads TGTGCCAGCAGTGAAACCCAGCGGGGGCCGAACACCGGGGAGCTGTTTTTT. It yields the protein CASSETQRGPNTGELFF.

The chain employs TRBV3-1 (or the pseudogene TRBV3-2) and TRBJ1-5; the D is unclear. The CDR3 spans 13 residues. Trimming shortened V by 4 bases and J by 4 bases, and 8 bases separated the two germline ends. Germline V gene data show CDR1 as LGHDT and CDR2 as YNNKEL (reference sequence). The CDR3 loop reads CASSLTQNQPQHF. CDR3 nucleotides: TGTGCCAGCAGCCTCACACAAAATCAGCCCCAGCATTTT.

A single count supports this clone. The gene calls are TRBV27 and TRBJ2-3, with a weak D call TRBD1 (5 bases). Germline V gene sequence: CDR1 MNHEY, CDR2 SMNVEV (reference sequence). V gave up 5 bases and J gave up 1 base, with 16 bases separating them. The CDR3 consists of 16 residues. This chain's CDR3 is CASSKRGSLGTDTQYF. CDR3 DNA: TGTGCCAGCAGTAAAAGGGGCAGCCTCGGCACAGATACGCAGTATTTT.

The chain has TRBV29-1 and TRBJ1-5; TRBD1 matches 9 bases. Germline V gives CDR1 SQVTM, CDR2 ANQGSEA. This CDR3 region has 14 residues. The V segment lost 7 bases and the J segment 4 bases; nucleotides outside the gene matches: 8. This chain's CDR3 is CSARTGQGNQPQHF. Here the CDR3 DNA reads TGCAGCGCACGTACGGGACAGGGTAATCAGCCCCAGCATTTT. Full variable domain (remainder filled in from reference TRBV29-1 and TRBJ1-5): SAVISQKPSRDICQRGTSLTIQCQVDSQVTMMFWYRQQPGQSLTLIATANQGSEATYESGFVIDKFPISRPNLTFSTLTVSNMSPEDSSIYLCSARTGQGNQPQHFGDGTRLSIL.

The gene calls are TRBV5-1 and TRBJ2-6; D perhaps matches TRBD2 (6 bases). V shed 0 bases and J shed 1 base, with 11 bases lying between them. Germline V lookup: CDR1 SGHRS, CDR2 YFSETQ. The CDR3 consists of 17 residues. The CDR3 sequence is CASSLVGLLSGANVLTF. The CDR3 DNA reads as TGCGCCAGCAGCTTGGTGGGACTTCTATCTGGGGCCAACGTCCTGACTTTC.

The J gene is TRBJ1-2, the V gene TRBV28; D is possibly TRBD1 (5 bases). The V and J ends lost 3 bases and 4 bases respectively, with 15 bases between them. CDR3 length: 15 amino acids. The germline gives CDR1 MDHEN, CDR2 SYDVKM. The CDR3 here is CASSFQNGGGYGYTF. DNA for the CDR3: TGTGCCAGCAGTTTTCAGAATGGGGGGGGCTATGGCTACACCTTC.

The rearrangement joins TRBV30 to TRBJ1-6, with TRBD1 matching over 8 bases. Germline values: CDR1 GTSNPN, CDR2 SVGIG (reference sequence). There are 13 residues in the CDR3. The V and J ends lost 4 bases and 8 bases, in that order; junction bases with no gene match: 4. The CDR3 spells CAWNDRGHSPLHF. As DNA, the CDR3 is TGTGCCTGGAATGACAGGGGACATTCACCCCTCCACTTT.

The rearrangement joins TRBV3-1 (or the pseudogene TRBV3-2) to TRBJ2-7, with TRBD1 identical over 7 bases. J lost 2 bases, V lost 5 bases, and 3 bases had no gene match. Germline loops: CDR1 LGHDT, CDR2 YNNKEL (reference sequence). The CDR3 loop spans 13 amino acids. CDR3 loop: CASSERGPYEQYF. For the CDR3, the DNA is TGTGCCAGCAGCGAGAGGGGGCCCTACGAGCAGTACTTC.

The chain links TRBV6-1 to TRBJ1-2; TRBD1 might be the D (5 bases). The V gene lost 1 base and the J gene lost 2 bases, with 11 bases spanning the gap. The CDR3 is 15 residues long. CDR1 is MNHNS, CDR2 SASEGT, per germline. This CDR3 reads CASSEERGGNYGYTF. The CDR3 bases are TGTGCCAGCAGTGAAGAAAGGGGAGGAAACTATGGCTACACCTTC.

The chain recombines TRBV20-1 with TRBJ2-7; D unclear. The CDR3 contains 11 residues. Germline lookup yields CDR1 DFQATT and CDR2 SNEGSKA (reference sequence). Between the trimmed V and J ends, which lost 4 bases and 4 bases, there was a span of 8 bases. Written as DNA, the CDR3 is TGCAGTGCTACCCCCCTTTACGAGCAGTACTTC. Protein product: CSATPLYEQYF.

This chain links TRBV9 with TRBJ1-2; D remains unclear. V dropped 0 bases and J dropped 7 bases, with 13 bases sitting between them. CDR1 is SGDLS, CDR2 YYNGEE, per germline. The CDR3 has 14 amino acids. CDR3 sequence: CASSVAAGGGGYTF. In DNA form, the CDR3 reads TGTGCCAGCAGCGTAGCTGCGGGTGGAGGTGGCTACACCTTC.

The chain recombines TRBV13 with TRBJ2-3; 13 positions match TRBD2. V was clipped by 5 bases and J by 2 bases; unmatched bases: 4. CDR3 length: 16 residues. CDR1 is PRHDT and CDR2 is FYEKMQ in the germline V gene (reference sequence). The CDR3: CASSRTSGGATDTQYF. The CDR3 DNA is TGTGCCAGCAGCCGTACTAGCGGGGGGGCCACAGATACGCAGTATTTT.

The V gene is TRBV27, the J gene TRBJ2-5; D might be TRBD2 (6 bases). Germline-derived CDR1 and CDR2 are MNHEY and SMNVEV (reference sequence). This CDR3 region has 13 residues. The V end lost 5 bases, the J end lost 5 bases, and 12 bases lay between the germline ends. CDR3 DNA: TGTGCCAGCAGTAAAGGGCGGGGCGAGACCCAGTACTTC. As protein: CASSKGRGETQYF.

The rearrangement joins TRBV30 to TRBJ1-1, with 9 positions matching TRBD1. The trim removed 3 bases at V and 6 bases at J, leaving 11 bases unmatched. Germline assignment: CDR1 GTSNPN and CDR2 SVGIG (reference sequence). CDR3 length equals 15 residues. CDR3 sequence reads: CAWRSRDRVTAEAFF. CDR3 sequence (DNA): TGTGCCTGGAGGTCCCGGGACAGGGTAACTGCTGAAGCTTTCTTT.

V usage is TRBV30 and J usage is TRBJ2-1, with 11 bases lining up with TRBD2. CDR1 is GTSNPN, CDR2 SVGIG, per germline (reference sequence). This CDR3 has 14 amino acids. Losses at the gene ends were 2 bases for V and 9 bases for J; bases not matched to a gene: 6. The CDR3 spells CAWSRLAGISEQFF. CDR3 coding DNA: TGTGCCTGGAGTAGACTAGCGGGGATCAGTGAGCAGTTCTTC.

V gene TRBV6-5 combines with J gene TRBJ1-1, with 11 bases that match TRBD1. The germline V gene encodes CDR1 MNHEY and CDR2 SVGAGI. J was trimmed by 10 bases and V by 6 bases; bases with no gene match: 7. This CDR3 contains 13 residues. The CDR3 protein is CASRPGQGAGAFF. In nucleotides, the CDR3 is TGTGCCAGCAGACCCGGACAGGGGGCGGGAGCTTTCTTT.

The chain uses TRBV18 and TRBJ2-1, with 11 bases matching TRBD2. The germline CDR1 and CDR2 sequences are KGHSH and LQKENI. The CDR3 runs to 17 residues. The ends lost 1 base at V and 8 bases at J; junction bases unmatched: 10. The CDR3 loop reads CASSPRSGTSGRDEQFF. As DNA, the CDR3 is TGTGCCAGCTCACCACGCTCCGGGACTAGCGGTCGGGATGAGCAGTTCTTC.

The chain recombines TRBV3-1 (or the pseudogene TRBV3-2) with TRBJ2-1, with a weak D call TRBD2 (6 bases). Germline assignment: CDR1 LGHDT and CDR2 YNNKEL (reference sequence). V gave up 4 bases and J gave up 8 bases, with 15 bases separating them. The CDR3 has 14 residues. CDR3 amino acids: CASSRSGTLDEQFF. CDR3 nucleotide sequence: TGTGCCAGCAGCCGTTCCGGGACTCTCGATGAGCAGTTCTTC.